Below, 16 T cell receptor beta chains from the same sample are listed, as sequenced in a study of cytomegalovirus exposure and HLA in healthy donors. It was with 60 Vbeta and 13 Jbeta primers that the PCR ran. Libraries were prepared by immunoSEQ multiplex PCR; TCRdb keeps only in-frame clonotypes and omits some of them. Recorded here are around 190,000 clones; the top ten clones represent approximately 1%. Input material: PBMCs. The origin of the receptors is a woman aged 30 to 39 in good health and CMV-seropositive.

This chain connects TRBV30 to TRBJ2-3, with 7 bases aligning to TRBD1. This CDR3 is 15 amino acids long. V shed 8 bases and J 0 bases; nucleotides not matched to a gene: 11. Germline V lookup: CDR1 GTSNPN, CDR2 SVGIG (reference sequence). This CDR3 is CASPGQRASTDTQYF. The CDR3 DNA is TGTGCCAGCCCGGGACAGAGAGCTAGCACAGATACGCAGTATTTT.

The chain recombines TRBV10-2 with TRBJ1-2; the match to TRBD1 covers 8 bases. Unmatched junction bases numbered 5, after V lost 4 bases and J lost 7 bases. Germline V gene sequence: CDR1 WSHSY, CDR2 SAAADI. The CDR3 is made up of 13 amino acids. The CDR3 coding sequence is TGCGCCAGCAGTGGGACAGGGTCACTTGGCTACACCTTC. Translating gives CASSGTGSLGYTF.

This chain joins TRBV7-2 and TRBJ2-7; 10 bases match TRBD2. Germline CDR1 reads SGHTA; CDR2 reads FQGNSA. This CDR3 has 15 amino acids. V trimming: 6 bases; J trimming: 5 bases; junction bases outside the gene matches: 10. DNA for the CDR3: TGTGCCAGCAGACCTCCGGCTAGCGGGGGACACGAGCAGTACTTC. Protein sequence: CASRPPASGGHEQYF.

The rearrangement links TRBV21-1 to TRBJ2-7; the table's D call, TRBD2, has no DNA check behind it. TRBV21-1 is an annotated pseudogene. This CDR3 has 15 amino acids. DNA for the CDR3: TGTGCCAGCAGCAAAGAGAGGCACTCCCTCTACGAGCAGTACTTC. Protein sequence: CASSKERHSLYEQYF.

The chain carries TRBV7-6 and TRBJ2-7; the match to TRBD1 covers 8 bases. V lost 1 base to trimming and J lost 2 bases; unmatched junction nucleotides: 4. This CDR3 is built from 15 residues. The V gene's germline CDR1 is SGHVS and CDR2 FNYEAQ. This CDR3 is CASSLGTGTPYEQYF. For the CDR3, the DNA is TGTGCCAGCAGCTTAGGGACAGGGACCCCCTACGAGCAGTACTTC.

This chain links TRBV19 with TRBJ1-1, with 7 nucleotides matching TRBD1. The CDR3 is 13 amino acids. V shed 9 bases and J 3 bases; nucleotides not matched to a gene: 7. CDR1 is LNHDA and CDR2 is SQIVND in the germline V gene (reference sequence). The CDR3 protein is CASMDRLYTEAFF. CDR3 DNA sequence: TGTGCCAGCATGGACAGGCTATACACTGAAGCTTTCTTT.

V is TRBV11-3 and J is TRBJ2-1; no reliable D call. Germline lookup yields CDR1 SGHNT and CDR2 YENEEA. This CDR3 has 13 amino acids. Trimming pared 1 base from V and 4 bases from J, leaving 5 bases between. DNA for the CDR3: TGTGCCAGCAGCTTAGTCGGGTACAATGAGCAGTTCTTC. This translates into CASSLVGYNEQFF.

V gene TRBV4-3 combines with J gene TRBJ2-3; TRBD2 matches 10 bases. Germline lookup yields CDR1 LGHNA and CDR2 YSLEER. The V and J ends lost 2 bases and 0 bases, in that order; junction bases with no gene match: 11. The CDR3 has 19 residues. For the CDR3, the DNA is TGCGCCAGCAGCCAACCTCCCTTTAGGACTAGCGGCAGCACAGATACGCAGTATTTT. Translation gives CASSQPPFRTSGSTDTQYF.

The chain has TRBV27 and TRBJ2-7; 7 bases are shared with TRBD2. CDR1 MNHEY and CDR2 SMNVEV come from the germline V gene (reference sequence). The CDR3 is 15 residues long. V gave up 5 bases and J gave up 0 bases; unmatched junction bases: 7. Here the CDR3 reads CASSPRLARSYEQYF. CDR3 nucleotides: TGTGCCAGCAGTCCACGACTAGCCCGCTCCTACGAGCAGTACTTC.

The rearrangement joins TRBV2 to TRBJ2-7; possible D gene TRBD1, 5 bases. This CDR3 comprises 14 residues. With 7 bases removed from V and 0 bases from J, the gap between germline ends came to 13 bases. Germline V gives CDR1 SNHLY, CDR2 FYNNEI. CDR3 in amino acids: CASKPTGPSYEQYF. The CDR3 nucleotides are TGTGCCAGCAAACCTACAGGCCCCTCCTACGAGCAGTACTTC.

This sequence joins TRBV20-1 and TRBJ2-6; the D is unclear. V lost 7 bases and J lost 4, with 5 bases in between. Germline CDR1 reads DFQATT; CDR2 reads SNEGSKA (reference sequence). The CDR3 is 11 amino acids. The CDR3 DNA follows: TGCAGTGTGGCCGGGGCCAACGTCCTGACTTTC. Its translation is CSVAGANVLTF.

V usage is TRBV7-2 and J usage is TRBJ2-5; D gene ambiguous. CDR1 and CDR2 from the germline V gene are SGHTA and FQGNSA. The germline V and J ends were trimmed by 5 bases and 2 bases, with 6 bases remaining between them. The CDR3 length is 12 residues. The CDR3 here is CASSKRQETQYF. The DNA of the CDR3 is TGTGCCAGCAGCAAACGGCAAGAGACCCAGTACTTC.

With regard to this clone: The sample carries other DNA sequences with the same CDR3. The rearrangement uses TRBV5-1 and TRBJ1-2; 9 nucleotides line up with TRBD1. The germline V gene has CDR1 SGHRS and CDR2 YFSETQ. V dropped 0 bases and J dropped 4; count of bases not matched to a gene: 1. The CDR3 spans 14 residues. In DNA form, the CDR3 reads TGCGCCAGCAGCTTGGGACAGGGGGTCTATGGCTACACCTTC. It translates to CASSLGQGVYGYTF. The variable domain in full, completed from reference TRBV5-1 and TRBJ1-2, reads KAGVTQTPRYLIKTRGQQVTLSCSPISGHRSVSWYQQTPGQGLQFLFEYFSETQRNKGNFPGRFSGRQFSNSRSEMNVSTLELGDSALYLCASSLGQGVYGYTFGSGTRLTVV.

The chain links TRBV7-2 to TRBJ1-1, with D hard to call. V lost 4 bases and J lost 1, with 13 bases in between. The CDR3 consists of 15 residues. The germline V gene encodes CDR1 SGHTA and CDR2 FQGNSA. The CDR3 loop reads CASSSRSSGNTEAFF. The CDR3 DNA sequence: TGTGCCAGCAGCTCCCGGTCTTCGGGGAACACTGAAGCTTTCTTT.

The rearrangement links TRBV11-2 to TRBJ2-3, with 8 bases that match TRBD1. This CDR3 region has 14 residues. CDR1 SGHAT and CDR2 FQNNGV come from the germline V gene. The J segment lost 6 bases and the V segment lost 2 bases, leaving 4 bases of the junction unmatched. CDR3 protein: CASSLIQGGDTQYF. CDR3 DNA: TGTGCCAGCAGCTTAATACAGGGGGGCGATACGCAGTATTTT.

The chain combines TRBV10-3 with TRBJ2-1, with 10 bases aligning to TRBD2. In germline, CDR1 is ENHRY, CDR2 SYGVKD. CDR3 size: 15 residues. Losses at the gene ends were 9 bases for V and 3 bases for J; bases not matched to a gene: 8. CDR3 coding DNA: TGTGCCATAACGACCCAGCGGGAGGGCTACAATGAGCAGTTCTTC. Translation gives CAITTQREGYNEQFF.